The 27 T cell receptor beta chains listed next were all sequenced from one sample in a study of cytomegalovirus exposure and HLA in healthy donors. The PCR used 60 Vbeta and 13 Jbeta primers. Only in-frame clones appear in the TCRdb table, and some are missing; sequencing was by immunoSEQ multiplex PCR. Of approximately 130,000 clones in the sample, almost 85% were seen once. Sequencing used PBMCs. Every receptor here comes from a woman under 30 in good health and CMV-seronegative.

V is TRBV5-1 and J is TRBJ2-1, with 10 bases matching TRBD1. Trimming took 2 bases from V and 7 from J; bases not matched to a gene: 3. The CDR3 spans 14 residues. The germline V gene encodes CDR1 SGHRS and CDR2 YFSETQ. This CDR3 reads CASSLTDRGNEQFF. Here the CDR3 DNA reads TGCGCCAGCAGCTTAACGGACAGGGGGAATGAGCAGTTCTTC. The full variable domain, rest sourced from reference TRBV5-1 and TRBJ2-1, is KAGVTQTPRYLIKTRGQQVTLSCSPISGHRSVSWYQQTPGQGLQFLFEYFSETQRNKGNFPGRFSGRQFSNSRSEMNVSTLELGDSALYLCASSLTDRGNEQFFGPGTRLTVL.

This chain links TRBV2 with TRBJ2-1; 9 bases fit TRBD2. The CDR3 loop spans 15 amino acids. In germline, CDR1 is SNHLY, CDR2 FYNNEI. V lost 8 bases to trimming and J lost 0 bases; unmatched junction nucleotides: 5. CDR3 sequence: CASSFSGGSYNEQFF. CDR3 nucleotide sequence: TGTGCCAGCTCCTTTAGCGGGGGCTCCTACAATGAGCAGTTCTTC.

This clone came up a few times. The J gene is TRBJ1-5, the V gene TRBV7-2; tentative D call: TRBD1 (5 bases). Germline assignment: CDR1 SGHTA and CDR2 FQGNSA. V gave up 5 bases and J gave up 0 bases, with 17 bases separating them. The CDR3 is 17 amino acids. The CDR3 coding sequence is TGTGCCAGCAGCGCAACCTATGGGGGGAGTAGCAATCAGCCCCAGCATTTT. This gives the protein CASSATYGGSSNQPQHF.

This clone came up a few times. The rearrangement uses TRBV10-3 and TRBJ1-1; D is ambiguous. This CDR3 comprises 14 residues. V was trimmed by 0 bases and J by 4 bases, leaving 9 bases between them. The germline V gene encodes CDR1 ENHRY and CDR2 SYGVKD. The CDR3: CAISESEGVTEAFF. As DNA, the CDR3 is TGTGCCATCAGTGAGTCAGAGGGAGTCACTGAAGCTTTCTTT.

As regards this clone: The junction shows a germline mismatch at one end, possibly a read error. The chain links TRBV7-2 to TRBJ1-1; D gene unclear. The CDR3 covers 11 residues. Germline loops: CDR1 SGHTA, CDR2 FQGNSA. DNA of the CDR3: TGTGCCAGCAGCTCCTACCTAATCCTCGTCTTT. The encoded protein is CASSSYLILVF.

The rearrangement uses TRBV5-4 and TRBJ2-6; tentative D call: TRBD2 (6 bases). CDR3 length: 15 amino acids. Germline V gene lookup returns CDR1 SGHNT and CDR2 YYREEE (reference sequence). V was trimmed by 4 bases and J by 1 base, leaving 9 bases between them. The CDR3 spells CASSGTGSGANVLTF. DNA of the CDR3: TGTGCCAGCAGCGGGACTGGATCTGGGGCCAACGTCCTGACTTTC.

This chain links TRBV15 with TRBJ1-4; D not certain. Germline assignment: CDR1 LNHNV and CDR2 YYDKDF (reference sequence). V lost 4 bases, J lost 8 bases, and 8 bases lay in between. The CDR3 spans 12 residues. The CDR3 DNA reads as TGTGCCACCAGCACCCCGGAGGAAAAACTGTTTTTT. Translated: CATSTPEEKLFF. Combining the CDR3 with reference TRBV15 and TRBJ1-4 gives the whole variable domain DAMVIQNPRYQVTQFGKPVTLSCSQTLNHNVMYWYQQKSSQAPKLLFHYYDKDFNNEADTPDNFQSRRPNTSFCFLDIRSPGLGDTAMYLCATSTPEEKLFFGSGTQLSVL.

This clone was seen a single time. The rearrangement uses TRBV11-2 and TRBJ1-6; TRBD1 agrees at 8 bases. Germline CDR1 and CDR2: SGHAT and FQNNGV. The V segment lost 1 base and the J segment 9 bases; nucleotides outside the gene matches: 2. This CDR3 comprises 14 residues. The CDR3 loop is CASSLGQGSSPLHF. CDR3 in DNA: TGTGCCAGCAGCTTAGGACAGGGGAGTTCACCCCTCCACTTT.

The chain joins TRBV30 to TRBJ2-5; unclear D gene. V was shortened by 0 bases and J by 5 bases, with 7 bases between the two germline ends. CDR1 GTSNPN and CDR2 SVGIG come from the germline V gene (reference sequence). The CDR3 runs to 12 residues. The DNA for the CDR3 is TGTGCCTGGAGTGTACTGCTGGAGACCCAGTACTTC. Translated: CAWSVLLETQYF.

The gene calls are TRBV7-2 and TRBJ1-1; 7 bases match TRBD1. This CDR3 contains 14 residues. Trimming at V came to 4 bases and at J to 7 bases, leaving 9 bases not matched to a gene. Germline-derived CDR1 and CDR2 are SGHTA and FQGNSA. CDR3 amino acids: CASSSRQGAIEAFF. Here the CDR3 DNA reads TGTGCCAGCAGCTCCCGACAGGGAGCAATTGAAGCTTTCTTT.

This clone showed up just once. One end of the junction does not line up with germline, which may come from a read error. V usage is TRBV7-7 and J usage is TRBJ2-5, with D perhaps matching TRBD2 (5 bases). This CDR3 spans 15 amino acids. Germline-derived CDR1 and CDR2 are SSHAT and FNYEAQ (reference sequence). Here the CDR3 DNA reads TGTGCTAGCAGCTTAGGGCCTACTAGCCAAGAGACCCAGTACTTC. Encoded protein: CASSLGPTSQETQYF.

The chain recombines TRBV5-1 with TRBJ2-1; D unclear. Germline V gene sequence: CDR1 SGHRS, CDR2 YFSETQ. V was pared by 1 base and J by 5 bases, with 10 bases between. CDR3 length equals 14 residues. The CDR3 sequence is CASSLLGHNNEQFF. CDR3 nucleotide sequence: TGCGCCAGCAGCTTGTTGGGCCATAACAATGAGCAGTTCTTC.

The chain employs TRBV19 and TRBJ2-3; 7 nucleotides line up with TRBD1. J was trimmed by 9 bases and V by 8 bases; bases with no gene match: 5. The CDR3 spans 11 residues. The V gene's germline CDR1 is LNHDA and CDR2 SQIVND (reference sequence). CDR3 sequence: CASLSGGTQYF. The CDR3 coding sequence is TGTGCCAGTCTTTCAGGGGGAACGCAGTATTTT.

J is TRBJ1-3 and V is TRBV29-1, with TRBD1 matching over 9 bases. The J call may be faulty, since TRBJ2-2 better matches the DNA end. There are 15 residues in the CDR3. Germline V gene lookup returns CDR1 SQVTM and CDR2 ANQGSEA. DNA for the CDR3: TGCAGCGTTGAGCGGACAGGGGTGAACACCGGGGAGCTGTTTTTT. Protein product: CSVERTGVNTGELFF.

This rearrangement joins TRBV30 to TRBJ1-2; TRBD1 is a possible D gene (6 bases). The CDR3 is 15 residues long. In germline, CDR1 is GTSNPN, CDR2 SVGIG (reference sequence). Deletions cut 4 bases from V and 1 base from J, with 16 bases between. The DNA of the CDR3 is TGTGCCTGGAACTACGACTACAGGGTTAACTATGGCTACACCTTC. Protein product: CAWNYDYRVNYGYTF.

This clone was observed a few times. The rearrangement joins TRBV7-2 to TRBJ2-3, with 10 positions matching TRBD2. Germline CDR1 reads SGHTA; CDR2 reads FQGNSA. The CDR3 sequence is 14 residues long. V was pared by 5 bases and J by 8 bases, with 7 bases of the junction left unmatched. The CDR3 region is CASSTSGGALTQYF. The CDR3 DNA follows: TGTGCCAGCAGCACCAGCGGGGGGGCACTTACGCAGTATTTT.

This clone was recorded once. The V and J genes are TRBV19 and TRBJ2-7, with TRBD1 matching 8 bases. The CDR3 extends over 14 amino acids. J was trimmed by 2 bases and V by 9 bases; bases with no gene match: 9. Germline CDR1 LNHDA, CDR2 SQIVND (reference sequence). The CDR3 DNA is TGTGCCAGCACAGGACAGGGCCATCCCTACGAGCAGTACTTC. The encoded protein is CASTGQGHPYEQYF.

The chain combines TRBV5-1 with TRBJ2-6, with TRBD1 matching 8 bases. Germline CDR1 is SGHRS and CDR2 is YFSETQ. V was pared by 0 bases and J by 0 bases, with 11 bases of the junction left unmatched. The CDR3 is 20 residues long. In DNA form, the CDR3 reads TGCGCCAGCAGCTTGGCAATGGTTGGGACAGGTTACTCTGGGGCCAACGTCCTGACTTTC. Its translation: CASSLAMVGTGYSGANVLTF.

The chain joins TRBV6-1 to TRBJ2-3; D gene ambiguous. Germline values: CDR1 MNHNS, CDR2 SASEGT. The CDR3 has 16 amino acids. V was cut by 4 bases and J by 1 base, with 15 bases left in between. The DNA for the CDR3 is TGTGCCAGCAGTGCAGACGGTGTGGGCGGCACAGATACGCAGTATTTT. Its protein is CASSADGVGGTDTQYF.

The V and J genes are TRBV9 and TRBJ1-1, with D possibly TRBD1 on 6 matching bases. V was clipped by 4 bases and J by 11 bases, with 18 bases between them. Looked up from germline, CDR1 is SGDLS and CDR2 is YYNGEE. This CDR3 region has 13 residues. The CDR3 sequence is CASSRSGGARAFF. CDR3 bases: TGTGCCAGCAGCCGTTCGGGGGGCGCAAGGGCTTTCTTT.

The chain recombines TRBV19 with TRBJ2-1, with TRBD2 matching over 9 bases. J was trimmed by 4 bases and V by 6 bases; bases with no gene match: 7. Germline V CDR1 and CDR2: LNHDA, SQIVND (reference sequence). CDR3 length: 15 residues. Here the CDR3 DNA reads TGTGCCAGTAGCCCAAGACTAGCGGATTACAATGAGCAGTTCTTC. Protein: CASSPRLADYNEQFF.

The chain carries TRBV19 and TRBJ1-2, with 7 bases matching TRBD1. Germline V CDR1 and CDR2: LNHDA, SQIVND (reference sequence). V lost 5 bases, J lost 5 bases, and 8 bases stayed unmatched. The CDR3 totals 14 residues. The CDR3 DNA reads TGTGCCAGTAGTTTACAGGGGCCGAGATATGGCTACACCTTC. Translation: CASSLQGPRYGYTF.

This clone was detected a few times. The chain has TRBV7-2 and TRBJ2-5; 7 bases are shared with TRBD1. CDR3 length: 17 residues. The junction had 13 bases not matched to a gene; V was cut back by 1 base and J by 5 bases. Looked up from germline, CDR1 is SGHTA and CDR2 is FQGNSA. In DNA, the CDR3 is TGTGCCAGCAGCTTAGGCCACTTAGGGGGCCTAGGGGAGACCCAGTACTTC. Translated: CASSLGHLGGLGETQYF. Using reference TRBV7-2 and TRBJ2-5 for the parts outside the CDR3, the full variable domain is GAGVSQSPSNKVTEKGKDVELRCDPISGHTALYWYRQSLGQGLEFLIYFQGNSAPDKSGLPSDRFSAERTGGSVSTLTIQRTQQEDSAVYLCASSLGHLGGLGETQYFGPGTRLLVL.

This clone appeared once. This chain connects TRBV30 to TRBJ1-6; D is undetermined. The length of the CDR3 is 15 residues. Looked up from germline, CDR1 is GTSNPN and CDR2 is SVGIG (reference sequence). V lost 0 bases to trimming and J lost 9 bases, with 15 bases between them. Here the CDR3 reads CAWSVPEPRGSPLHF. CDR3 coding DNA: TGTGCCTGGAGTGTACCGGAGCCCCGGGGTTCACCCCTCCACTTT.

V is TRBV27 and J is TRBJ2-7; 10 bases are shared with TRBD2. V lost 4 bases and J lost 1; bases outside the gene matches: 4. CDR1 MNHEY and CDR2 SMNVEV come from the germline V gene (reference sequence). The length of the CDR3 is 15 residues. The CDR3 DNA follows: TGTGCCAGCAGTTCCCAGCGGGGGGGTTCCTACGAGCAGTACTTC. Translated, it gives CASSSQRGGSYEQYF.

This clone was found a few times. The gene calls are TRBV5-1 and TRBJ2-7; 8 bases fit TRBD2. The junction had 4 bases not matched to a gene; V was cut back by 7 bases and J by 1 base. Germline assignment: CDR1 SGHRS and CDR2 YFSETQ. The CDR3 extends over 13 amino acids. The CDR3 DNA sequence: TGCGCCAGCTCCCGGGGGGGGTCCTACGAGCAGTACTTC. Protein product: CASSRGGSYEQYF.

The chain couples TRBV18 to TRBJ2-1, with D possibly matching TRBD1 (6 bases). This CDR3 contains 17 residues. Trimming took off 6 bases at V and 4 bases at J, with 22 bases between the two ends. Per the germline V gene, CDR1 is KGHSH and CDR2 is LQKENI. The DNA of the CDR3 is TGTGCCAGCTCTCAACAGGGCGGAGCGGTCCATTACAATGAGCAGTTCTTC. Encoded protein: CASSQQGGAVHYNEQFF.